The 20 T cell receptor beta chains in this list originate from one sample, sequenced in a study of control samples from healthy donors and cancer patients (dated by TCRdb to 2020 to 2021). Library preparation used the immunoSEQ multiplex PCR assay. Not all clones reach the TCRdb copy of this immuneACCESS table, which keeps in-frame sequences only. Checked studies attribute under half of the gap to unresolved V genes and leave the rest unexplained. This sample's table carries about 210,000 clones. Together, the top ten hold roughly 2% of the sample. Sequenced: blood. The receptors derive from a woman under 40 in good health.

The chain employs TRBV5-4 and TRBJ1-2; unclear D gene. Trimming took 4 bases from V and 0 from J, leaving 13 bases between them. This CDR3 is 15 amino acids long. Germline V gene data show CDR1 as SGHNT and CDR2 as YYREEE (reference sequence). The CDR3 reads CASSPRTKPNYGYTF. The CDR3 DNA reads as TGTGCCAGCAGCCCCCGGACCAAGCCTAACTATGGCTACACCTTC.

V usage is TRBV5-1 and J usage is TRBJ1-2; TRBD1 agrees at 9 bases. The CDR3 totals 16 residues. Losses at the gene ends were 4 bases for V and 4 bases for J; bases not matched to a gene: 11. Germline-derived CDR1 and CDR2 are SGHRS and YFSETQ. The CDR3 protein is CASSPTGGLPFYGYTF. The DNA of the CDR3 is TGCGCCAGCAGCCCGACAGGGGGATTACCCTTCTATGGCTACACCTTC. The full variable domain, completed using reference TRBV5-1 and TRBJ1-2, is KAGVTQTPRYLIKTRGQQVTLSCSPISGHRSVSWYQQTPGQGLQFLFEYFSETQRNKGNFPGRFSGRQFSNSRSEMNVSTLELGDSALYLCASSPTGGLPFYGYTFGSGTRLTVV.

A remark on this clone: One end of the junction does not line up with germline, which may come from a read error. This chain links TRBV6-1 with TRBJ1-5; D gene ambiguous. CDR1 MNHNS and CDR2 SASEGT come from the germline V gene. The CDR3 loop spans 12 amino acids. The CDR3 is CASSERNLDWIF. The CDR3, as DNA: TGTGCCAGCAGTGAAAGGAATTTAGATTGGATTTTT.

The chain combines TRBV28 with TRBJ1-6; tentatively, D is TRBD1 (5 bases). Trimming stripped 6 bases from V and 10 bases from J, with 16 bases between. Per the germline V gene, CDR1 is MDHEN and CDR2 is SYDVKM. The CDR3 loop spans 14 amino acids. The CDR3 loop is CASSGTESSSPLHF. DNA for the CDR3: TGTGCCAGCAGCGGGACTGAAAGTAGCTCACCCCTCCACTTT.

The chain recombines TRBV28 with TRBJ2-7, with a weak D call TRBD2 (6 bases). The CDR3 covers 13 residues. With 3 bases removed from V and 3 bases from J, the gap between germline ends came to 9 bases. CDR1 MDHEN and CDR2 SYDVKM come from the germline V gene. Here the CDR3 reads CASSLGGFYEQYF. The CDR3, as DNA: TGTGCCAGCAGTTTGGGAGGCTTCTACGAGCAGTACTTC.

V usage is TRBV14 and J usage is TRBJ2-1; a weak D match, TRBD1 (5 bases). Germline loops: CDR1 SGHDN, CDR2 FVKESK. This CDR3 is built from 12 residues. Between the trimmed V and J ends, which lost 6 bases and 9 bases, there was a span of 12 bases. CDR3 residues: CASSAGQGEQFF. The CDR3 DNA reads TGTGCCAGCAGTGCAGGGCAAGGTGAGCAGTTCTTC.

V is TRBV18 and J is TRBJ1-2; TRBD1 agrees at 9 bases. The CDR3 consists of 14 residues. Germline-derived CDR1 and CDR2 are KGHSH and LQKENI. V trimming: 6 bases; J trimming: 4 bases; junction bases outside the gene matches: 6. The CDR3 is CASSAQGAGYGYTF. CDR3 DNA: TGTGCCAGCTCGGCACAGGGGGCCGGCTATGGCTACACCTTC.

The gene calls are TRBV11-2 and TRBJ2-3; D remains ambiguous. The V and J ends lost 1 base and 3 bases respectively, with 11 bases between them. This CDR3 is 15 amino acids long. CDR1 is SGHAT and CDR2 is FQNNGV in the germline V gene. The CDR3 DNA reads TGTGCCAGCAGCTTAGTGGCGCTAGATACAGATACGCAGTATTTT. Its translation is CASSLVALDTDTQYF. Filled out from reference TRBV11-2 and TRBJ2-3, the complete variable domain reads EAGVAQSPRYKIIEKRQSVAFWCNPISGHATLYWYQQILGQGPKLLIQFQNNGVVDDSQLPKDRFSAERLKGVDSTLKIQPAKLEDSAVYLCASSLVALDTDTQYFGPGTRLTVL.

V gene TRBV18 combines with J gene TRBJ1-1; D is possibly TRBD1 (6 bases). The CDR3 covers 15 residues. Germline V gene sequence: CDR1 KGHSH, CDR2 LQKENI. V was clipped by 6 bases and J by 2 bases, with 16 bases between them. The CDR3 sequence: CASSSSTGPNTEAFF. DNA for the CDR3: TGTGCCAGCTCGTCAAGCACAGGGCCAAACACTGAAGCTTTCTTT. The whole variable domain, remainder taken from reference TRBV18 and TRBJ1-1, is NAGVMQNPRHLVRRRGQEARLRCSPMKGHSHVYWYRQLPEEGLKFMVYLQKENIIDESGMPKERFSAEFPKEGPSILRIQQVVRGDSAAYFCASSSSTGPNTEAFFGQGTRLTVV.

The V gene is TRBV28, the J gene TRBJ1-1; D is ambiguous. This CDR3 has 12 amino acids. The germline gives CDR1 MDHEN, CDR2 SYDVKM. V lost 5 bases and J lost 4, with 8 bases in between. CDR3 in DNA: TGTGCCAGCAGTAAACTTGCCACTGAAGCTTTCTTT. This sequence encodes CASSKLATEAFF.

J is TRBJ1-3 and V is TRBV5-6; D is ambiguous. This CDR3 has 15 residues. Deletions cut 1 base from V and 6 bases from J, with 14 bases between. Germline CDR1 and CDR2: SGHDT and YYEEEE. The CDR3 protein is CASSLPQSAENTIYF. Written as DNA, the CDR3 is TGTGCCAGCAGCTTGCCACAGTCGGCGGAAAACACCATATATTTT.

This chain connects TRBV6-2 or TRBV6-3 to TRBJ1-4, with D uncertain. Trimming stripped 2 bases from V and 5 bases from J, with 15 bases between. Germline CDR1 is MNHEY and CDR2 is SVGEGT. CDR3 size: 16 residues. The CDR3 DNA is TGTGCCAGCAGTTACCGACGTGGCGCCCTAAATGAAAAACTGTTTTTT. Translating gives CASSYRRGALNEKLFF.

V usage is TRBV7-8 and J usage is TRBJ1-5, with TRBD1 identical over 12 bases. The ends lost 5 bases at V and 5 bases at J; junction bases unmatched: 4. Germline CDR1 and CDR2: SGHVS and FQNEAQ. This CDR3 contains 15 residues. DNA for the CDR3: TGTGCCAGCAGCGCGGGGACAGGGGGCTATCAGCCCCAGCATTTT. It encodes CASSAGTGGYQPQHF.

V and J are TRBV28 and TRBJ1-6; 8 nucleotides align to TRBD1. The junction had 2 bases not matched to a gene; V was cut back by 6 bases and J by 10 bases. The CDR3 is 12 residues long. Germline values: CDR1 MDHEN, CDR2 SYDVKM. In DNA, the CDR3 is TGTGCCAGCAGGGGGACAGGCTCACCCCTCCACTTT. It codes for CASRGTGSPLHF.

V usage is TRBV5-4 and J usage is TRBJ2-7; the match to TRBD1 covers 7 bases. The germline CDR1 and CDR2 sequences are SGHNT and YYREEE (reference sequence). Trimming at V came to 4 bases and at J to 0 bases, leaving 1 base not matched to a gene. The CDR3 is 13 residues long. CDR3 in amino acids: CASSRQGSYEQYF. The DNA for the CDR3 is TGTGCCAGCAGCAGACAGGGCTCCTACGAGCAGTACTTC.

This rearrangement joins TRBV5-6 to TRBJ2-3; 10 bases align to TRBD1. J lost 0 bases, V lost 3 bases, and 10 bases had no gene match. The germline gives CDR1 SGHDT, CDR2 YYEEEE. This CDR3 contains 18 residues. CDR3 sequence: CASSSRDRGHTSTDTQYF. CDR3 coding DNA: TGTGCCAGCAGCTCCCGGGACAGGGGCCACACTAGCACAGATACGCAGTATTTT. Combining the CDR3 with reference TRBV5-6 and TRBJ2-3 gives the whole variable domain DAGVTQSPTHLIKTRGQQVTLRCSPKSGHDTVSWYQQALGQGPQFIFQYYEEEERQRGNFPDRFSGHQFPNYSSELNVNALLLGDSALYLCASSSRDRGHTSTDTQYFGPGTRLTVL.

The V gene is TRBV5-4, the J gene TRBJ1-1, with unresolved D. Trimming stripped 4 bases from V and 1 base from J, with 14 bases between. There are 15 residues in the CDR3. Germline lookup yields CDR1 SGHNT and CDR2 YYREEE (reference sequence). The CDR3 here is CASSTLQTENTEAFF. The CDR3 DNA reads TGTGCCAGCAGCACTCTCCAGACCGAGAACACTGAAGCTTTCTTT. Using reference TRBV5-4 and TRBJ1-1 for the parts outside the CDR3, the full variable domain is ETGVTQSPTHLIKTRGQQVTLRCSSQSGHNTVSWYQQALGQGPQFIFQYYREEENGRGNFPPRFSGLQFPNYSSELNVNALELDDSALYLCASSTLQTENTEAFFGQGTRLTVV.

The chain uses TRBV6-2 or TRBV6-3 and TRBJ1-5; the match to TRBD1 covers 7 bases. Germline trimming cut 0 bases from V and 3 bases from J; bases unmatched to any gene: 5. Germline CDR1 and CDR2: MNHEY and SVGEGT. CDR3 length equals 16 residues. CDR3: CASSYSMTGNNQPQHF. CDR3 nucleotide sequence: TGTGCCAGCAGTTACTCGATGACAGGGAACAATCAGCCCCAGCATTTT.

The V call is TRBV7-9, the J call TRBJ1-4, with a weak D call TRBD1 (5 bases). V was trimmed by 2 bases and J by 8 bases, leaving 12 bases between them. Looked up from germline, CDR1 is SEHNR and CDR2 is FQNEAQ (reference sequence). The CDR3 is 14 amino acids. The CDR3, as DNA: TGTGCCAGCAGCTTAATGGGGGAAGAGGAAAAACTGTTTTTT. Translated: CASSLMGEEEKLFF.

As concerns this clone: The sample has other DNA sequences that encode this CDR3 too. The chain recombines TRBV28 with TRBJ1-4; TRBD1 aligns across 9 bases. CDR1 and CDR2 (germline): MDHEN, SYDVKM. This CDR3 is built from 14 residues. The J segment lost 8 bases and the V segment lost 4 bases, leaving 5 bases of the junction unmatched. CDR3 nucleotides: TGTGCCAGCAGTTCCGGACAGGGGTCAGAAAAACTGTTTTTT. This gives the protein CASSSGQGSEKLFF.